This TCR beta chain was captured in a study of shared clonotypes between healthy human individuals. The overall study: With ages of 18 to 49, the donors were two women and a few men.

The CDR3 runs to 12 residues. V was pared by 6 bases and J by 4 bases, with 3 bases of the junction left unmatched. The V gene's germline CDR1 is SQVTM and CDR2 ANQGSEA. Remarks on this clone: Its target is unknown.

The study, taken as a whole, reports: Estimated clonotype richness was generally higher in naive than memory subsets.

Sorted-subset replicate PCR reactions were performed with approximately 180 ng DNA, corresponding to some 32,000 T cell genomes. Some clones are missing from TCRdb's copy, which holds only in-frame ones; the method was immunoSEQ multiplex PCR. The data contain just over 2,000,000 clones, roughly 95% of them singletons. Material for sequencing was naive CD4+ T cells sorted from blood. Stated subset: CD45RA+ positively selected. The chain combines TRBV29-1 with TRBJ2-3; 8 bases map to TRBD1. The TCR was taken from a man aged 18-30 years in good health. The CDR3 protein is CSVRTGSDTQYF. The CDR3 nucleotides read TGCAGCGTCAGGACAGGGTCAGATACGCAGTATTTT.